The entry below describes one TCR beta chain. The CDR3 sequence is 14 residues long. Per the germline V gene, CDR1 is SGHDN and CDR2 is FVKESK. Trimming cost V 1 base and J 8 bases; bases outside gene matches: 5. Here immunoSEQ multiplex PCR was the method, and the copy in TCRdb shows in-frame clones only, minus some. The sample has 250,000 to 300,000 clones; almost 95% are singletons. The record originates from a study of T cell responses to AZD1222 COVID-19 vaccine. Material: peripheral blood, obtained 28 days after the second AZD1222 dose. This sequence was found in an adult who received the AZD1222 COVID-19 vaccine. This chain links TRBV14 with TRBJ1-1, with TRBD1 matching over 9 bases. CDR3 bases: TGTGCCAGCAGCCAAGGGTCCGGACAGGGGGAAGCTTTCTTT. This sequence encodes CASSQGSGQGEAFF.